Sequencing of this T cell receptor beta chain was carried out in a study of blood T cell repertoires in COVID-19. Allocation to cohorts depended on clinical history reported by the participants. All exposed participants met a person with COVID-19 within 2 weeks before entering the study. A single count supports this clone. Libraries were prepared by immunoSEQ multiplex PCR; TCRdb keeps only in-frame clonotypes and omits some of them. The sample lists 60,000 to 75,000 clones, roughly 70% seen once, with about half in the top ten. CDR1 and CDR2 from the germline V gene are SGDLS and YYNGEE. CDR3 length equals 15 residues. Trimming pared 3 bases from V and 4 bases from J, leaving 16 bases between.

Specimen: PBMCs or T cells enriched from blood (not recorded which). The V and J genes are TRBV9 and TRBJ1-2; D is ambiguous. The source is a woman aged 60-75 years who had been exposed to COVID-19. The CDR3 loop reads CASSADSERSYGYTF. CDR3 nucleotides: TGTGCCAGCAGCGCTGATTCAGAGAGGAGCTATGGCTACACCTTC.